This T cell receptor beta chain is from a study of OX40 agonist ivuxolimab in advanced cancers. Study-level information: Previous treatment with anti-PD-1, anti-PD-L1 or anti-CTLA-4 therapy was allowed; about 37% had received some.

The CDR3 loop spans 15 amino acids. V lost 0 bases and J 7 bases, leaving 15 bases between the germline ends. Germline V gene sequence: CDR1 LGHNA, CDR2 YNFKEQ. Repertoires were generated with immunoSEQ multiplex PCR, while TCRdb's copy carries only in-frame clones and drops some. The table includes around 50,000 clones, approximately 91% detected once. General study points: Clonal expansion among partial responders at 0.1-3.0 mg/kg ranked near the lowest. Expanded clones belonging to CD8+ T cells outnumbered, on average, those of CD4+.

This clone has a handful of counts. The antigen is unknown. Blood specimens came from baseline, cycle 4 day 1, and cycle 7 day 1. The clonotype originates from an adult with an advanced solid tumor such as melanoma, head and neck, liver or kidney cancer. The specimen comprised CD4+ or CD8+ T cells sorted from blood, sampled in a trial of the OX40 agonist ivuxolimab. The J gene is TRBJ1-2, the V gene TRBV4-2; D uncertain. The CDR3 reads CASSQDLGVRSGYTF. The CDR3 nucleotides are TGTGCCAGCAGCCAAGATCTGGGAGTTCGAAGTGGCTACACCTTC.